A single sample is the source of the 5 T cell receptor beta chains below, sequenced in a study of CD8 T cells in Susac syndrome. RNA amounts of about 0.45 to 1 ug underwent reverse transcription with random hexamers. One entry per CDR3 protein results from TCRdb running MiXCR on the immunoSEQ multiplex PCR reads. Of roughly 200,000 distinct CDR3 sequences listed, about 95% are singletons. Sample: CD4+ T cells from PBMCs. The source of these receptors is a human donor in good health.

CDR3 sequence: CASSRLGSPLHF. The CDR3 DNA follows: TGTGCCAGCAGCCGACTCGGTTCACCCCTCCACTTT. The rearrangement uses TRBV7-9 and TRBJ1-6; D unclear. CDR1 SEHNR and CDR2 FQNEAQ come from the germline V gene (reference sequence). The CDR3 contains 12 residues. Trimming cost V 5 bases and J 9 bases, with 8 bases left between them.

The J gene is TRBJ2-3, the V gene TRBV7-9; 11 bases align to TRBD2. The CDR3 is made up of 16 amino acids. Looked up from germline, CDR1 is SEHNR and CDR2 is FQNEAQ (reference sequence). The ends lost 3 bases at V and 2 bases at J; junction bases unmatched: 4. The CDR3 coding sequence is TGTGCCAGCAGCTTCCCGACTAGCGGGGACACAGATACGCAGTATTTT. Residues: CASSFPTSGDTDTQYF.

The CDR3 DNA reads as TGTGCCAGCAGCCCTAGCGGGACTAGCGGTGAGCAGTTCTTC. Translated, it gives CASSPSGTSGEQFF. This chain uses TRBV3-1 with TRBJ2-1; TRBD2 agrees at 11 bases. V gave up 4 bases and J gave up 9 bases; unmatched junction bases: 5. The CDR3 runs 14 residues. The germline CDR1 and CDR2 sequences are LGHDT and YNNKEL (reference sequence).

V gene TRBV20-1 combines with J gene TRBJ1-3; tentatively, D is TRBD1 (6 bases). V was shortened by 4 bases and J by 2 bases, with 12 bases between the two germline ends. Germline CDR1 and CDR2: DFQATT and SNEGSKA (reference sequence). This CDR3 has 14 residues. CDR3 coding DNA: TGCAGTGCTACTCAAACAGGGACTGGAAACACCATATATTTT. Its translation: CSATQTGTGNTIYF.

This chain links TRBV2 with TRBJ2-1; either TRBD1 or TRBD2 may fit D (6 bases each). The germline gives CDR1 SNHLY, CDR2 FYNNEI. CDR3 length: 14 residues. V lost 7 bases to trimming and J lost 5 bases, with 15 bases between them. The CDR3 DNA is TGTGCCAGCACGGGGGCTAGCGCTGACAATGAGCAGTTCTTC. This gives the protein CASTGASADNEQFF.